Sequencing of this TCR beta chain was carried out in a study of T cell responses to AZD1222 COVID-19 vaccine. Here immunoSEQ multiplex PCR was the method, and the copy in TCRdb shows in-frame clones only, minus some. The table shows 150,000 or so clones, with 85% to 95% occurring only once. The ends were cut back, 6 bases at V and 9 bases at J, with 16 bases in the middle. The CDR3 runs 13 residues. CDR1 SNHLY and CDR2 FYNNEI come from the germline V gene. This sequence joins TRBV2 and TRBJ2-3; D remains unclear. The starting material was peripheral blood, obtained 28 days after the second AZD1222 dose. This TCR was recovered from an adult who received the AZD1222 COVID-19 vaccine. In DNA form, the CDR3 reads TGTGCCAGCAGCGCCACAGTATACGGGACGCAGTATTTT. It specifies CASSATVYGTQYF.